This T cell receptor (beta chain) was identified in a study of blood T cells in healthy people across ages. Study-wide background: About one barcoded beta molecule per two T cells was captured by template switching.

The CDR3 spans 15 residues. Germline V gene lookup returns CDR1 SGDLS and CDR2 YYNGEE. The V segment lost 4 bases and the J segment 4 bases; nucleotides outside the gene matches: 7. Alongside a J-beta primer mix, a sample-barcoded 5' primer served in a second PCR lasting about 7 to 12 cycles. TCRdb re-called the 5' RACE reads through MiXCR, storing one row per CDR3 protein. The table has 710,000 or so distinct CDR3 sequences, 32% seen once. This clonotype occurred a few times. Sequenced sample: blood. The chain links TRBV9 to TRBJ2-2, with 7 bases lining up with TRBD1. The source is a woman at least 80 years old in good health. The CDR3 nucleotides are TGTGCCAGCAGCCCCAGACAGGGTAGCACCGGGGAGCTGTTTTTT. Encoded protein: CASSPRQGSTGELFF.